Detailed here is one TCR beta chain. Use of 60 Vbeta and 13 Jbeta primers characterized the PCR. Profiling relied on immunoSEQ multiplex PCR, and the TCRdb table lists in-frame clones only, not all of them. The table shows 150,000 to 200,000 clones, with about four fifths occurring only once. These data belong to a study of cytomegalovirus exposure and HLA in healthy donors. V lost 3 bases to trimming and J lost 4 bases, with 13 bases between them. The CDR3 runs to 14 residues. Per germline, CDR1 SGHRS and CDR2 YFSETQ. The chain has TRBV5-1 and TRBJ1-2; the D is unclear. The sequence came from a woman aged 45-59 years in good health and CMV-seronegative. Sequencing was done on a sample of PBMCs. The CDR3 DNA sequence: TGCGCCAGCAGCTCAACCACTACGGGCTATGGCTACACCTTC. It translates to CASSSTTTGYGYTF.